The clone carrying this T cell receptor (beta chain) was counted many times. The antigen is not known. This record belongs to a study of regulatory T cells in long-lasting Graves disease. About the research overall: Graves' disease counted as persistent after over 5 years of antithyroid drugs with positive TSH receptor antibodies.

V shed 3 bases and J shed 8 bases, with 4 bases lying between them. In germline, CDR1 is MDHEN, CDR2 SYDVKM. CDR3 size: 11 residues. Arm-PCR with iRepertoire HTBI primers amplified the CDR3 regions for these TCR beta libraries. MiXCR was run by TCRdb on the multiplex PCR reads, yielding one entry per CDR3 protein. The table shows 390,000 or so distinct CDR3 sequences, with less than 30% occurring only once. Study-wide findings and caveats: Persistent Graves' cases showed lower TCR diversity than newly diagnosed cases. Preferential use of TRBV28, TRBJ1-2 and TRBJ2-5 was seen in persistent disease.

The time point was: persistent/refractory GD, antithyroid drugs over 5 years with positive TRAb. Extracted PBMC RNA gave rise to the TCR library. Sequenced here: peripheral blood mononuclear cells (PBMCs), sampled when the disease was refractory, from a patient treated with antithyroid drugs. This sequence originates from a woman in her forties with Graves disease. The J gene is TRBJ2-2, the V gene TRBV28; D call uncertain. CDR3 region: CASSFKGELFF. CDR3 nucleotide sequence: TGTGCCAGCAGTTTTAAGGGGGAGCTGTTTTTT. The full variable domain, in which reference TRBV28 and TRBJ2-2 provide the parts outside the CDR3, is DVKVTQSSRYLVKRTGEKVFLECVQDMDHENMFWYRQDPGLGLRLIYFSYDVKMKEKGDIPEGYSVSREKKERFSLILESASTNQTSMYLCASSFKGELFFGEGSRLTVL.